Sequencing of this T cell receptor (beta chain) was carried out in a study of vaccination and CD4 T cells after COVID-19. Study-wide background: Samples were taken after vaccination, a median of around 78 days after dose two, with a range of 14 to 241.

Treatment: roughly ten-day PBMC culture with coronavirus spike peptide pools or control peptides (ViraFEST assay). Wells contained 1.5 million to 2.5 million PBMCs each, and these were cultured with around 10 IU/ml IL-2 and approximately 10 ug/ml peptide pools. CD4+ T cells were isolated by negative selection after 10 days of culture. Points on this clonotype: No antigen is known for it.

Sequencing of the DNA from cultured CD4+ T cells was carried out with the Oncomine TCR Beta short-read assay. The authors extracted genomic DNA from cultured CD4+ T cells. TCRdb processed the PCR reads anew with MiXCR; each CDR3 protein has one entry. The profile shows 15,000 to 20,000 distinct CDR3 sequences, over 55% of them singletons. The ends were cut back, 6 bases at V and 2 bases at J, with 11 bases in the middle. Germline V gene data show CDR1 as LNHDA and CDR2 as SQIVND (reference sequence). CDR3 length: 14 amino acids. Sequenced: CD4+ T cells from blood, cultured in vitro. This sequence originates from a human donor who had recovered from COVID-19. The rearrangement uses TRBV19 and TRBJ1-5, with no clear D. The CDR3 region has the DNA TGTGCCAGTAGCTCCCCATGGGGCAATCAGCCCCAGCATTTT. This codes for CASSSPWGNQPQHF.